These T cell receptor beta chains were read from a single sample in a study of blood T cell repertoires in COVID-19. Profiling relied on immunoSEQ multiplex PCR, and the TCRdb table lists in-frame clones only, not all of them. The sample holds roughly 63,000 clones, 89% seen once. The material sequenced was peripheral blood. The receptors derive from a man aged 45-65 years with active COVID-19. Each CDR3 is given with its conserved first and last residue. The order of the fields is clone size, V gene, CDR3 protein. Clone size is not always given. Where it is, it says once, few, many or a class for expanded clones.

. TRBV2 CASSDRGQGYQPQHF
. TRBV27 CASSPAGTPNYGYTF
. TRBV5-1 CASSLFGGAGDEQFF
. TRBV30 CAWSVQSLGYGYTF
once TRBV27 CASSSRQGSEQYF
. TRBV11-3 CASSQGQGGKTQYF
. TRBV18 CASSPTGFEAEAFF
. TRBV14 CASSQDISDVGNTIYF
few TRBV6-2/TRBV6-3 CASSGQNYGYTF
. TRBV4-1 CASSLLAGGQETQYF
. TRBV3-1/TRBV3-2 CASSQGQPGPQHF
. TRBV13 CASSLGRPGHSLGSEQFF
. TRBV19 CASRDRGNQPQHF
. TRBV4-3 CASSQDPTGAGGQPQHF
. TRBV11-2 CASSLGGGSNQPQHF
. TRBV11-3 CASSLGAEEAFF
. TRBV12-3/TRBV12-4 CASRSDRKYGYTF
. TRBV5-6 CASSQDQGNTGELFF
. TRBV7-8 CASSSRGVITGELFF
once TRBV5-1 CASSLGQGDIGELFF
. TRBV14 CASLIANEQFF
. TRBV5-4 CASSLYGQGGIAKNIQYF
. TRBV7-9 CASSLPGQGVAFF
once TRBV6-1 CASSETSGGAGELFF
. TRBV5-6 CASSFTGNYGYTF
. TRBV7-6 CASSLAPGVAGAQLTETQYF
. TRBV18 CASSPSNRDYGYTF
. TRBV18 CASSPGQYEQYF
. TRBV7-9 CASSGQGPYEQYF
. TRBV5-1 CASKGLASSYNEQFF
. TRBV5-1 CASRALAGGSSYNEQFF
. TRBV13 CASTYLVAQDTQYF
few TRBV6-1 CASSEGGIQYF